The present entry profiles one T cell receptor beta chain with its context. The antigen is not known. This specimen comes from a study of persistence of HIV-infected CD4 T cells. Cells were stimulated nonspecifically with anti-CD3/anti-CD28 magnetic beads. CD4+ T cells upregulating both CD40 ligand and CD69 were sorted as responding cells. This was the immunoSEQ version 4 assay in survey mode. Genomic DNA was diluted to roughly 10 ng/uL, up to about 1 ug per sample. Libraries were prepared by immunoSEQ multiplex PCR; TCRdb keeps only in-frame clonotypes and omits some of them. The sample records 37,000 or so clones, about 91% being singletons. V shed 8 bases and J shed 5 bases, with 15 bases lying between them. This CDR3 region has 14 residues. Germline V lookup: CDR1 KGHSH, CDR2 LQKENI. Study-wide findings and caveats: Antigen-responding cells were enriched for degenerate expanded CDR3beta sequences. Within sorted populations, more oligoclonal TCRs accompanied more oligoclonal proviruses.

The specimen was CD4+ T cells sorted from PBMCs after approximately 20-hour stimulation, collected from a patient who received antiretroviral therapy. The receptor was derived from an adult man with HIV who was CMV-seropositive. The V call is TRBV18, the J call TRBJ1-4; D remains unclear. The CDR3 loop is CASAEEIGNEKLFF. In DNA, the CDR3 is TGTGCCAGCGCGGAGGAGATAGGAAATGAAAAACTGTTTTTT.